This T cell receptor beta chain was captured in a study of T cells in Graves' hyperthyroidism and ophthalmopathy. This clonotype came up many times. Its target is not known. V lost 7 bases, J lost 0 bases, and 17 bases lay in between. The V gene's germline CDR1 is SGHDT and CDR2 YYEEEE. This CDR3 region has 16 residues. Amplification yielded TCR beta CDR3 regions, with RNA transcripts as the source. RT-PCR in the first round (using the HTBI primer set) targeted the TCR CDR3. TCRdb re-called the multiplex PCR reads through MiXCR, storing one row per CDR3 protein. The data show around 560,000 distinct CDR3 sequences, over 15% seen once. Study-level findings and limits: In the analysis, a 13 V-J model separated ophthalmopathy from stable hyperthyroidism.

The TCR was taken from a woman aged 18-29 years with Graves' hyperthyroidism. Sequences were obtained from blood. V is TRBV5-6 and J is TRBJ2-4; D may correspond to TRBD1 or TRBD2 (5 bases each). CDR3 coding DNA: TGTGCCAGCCAGCCCGAGGGGCGTGGAGCCAAAAACATTCAGTACTTC. This encodes CASQPEGRGAKNIQYF.